This entry is about one T cell receptor beta chain. This specimen belongs to a study of blood T cell repertoires in COVID-19. Produced via immunoSEQ multiplex PCR; TCRdb's table is partial and in-frame only. The sample yields around 170,000 clones, under 85% seen once. Losses at the gene ends were 1 base for V and 3 bases for J; bases not matched to a gene: 6. CDR3 length equals 15 residues. CDR1 is SGHRS, CDR2 YFSETQ, per germline. V usage is TRBV5-1 and J usage is TRBJ2-7; TRBD1 agrees at 8 bases. This sequence originates from a man between 65 and 79 years old who had recovered from COVID-19. The source material was peripheral blood. This chain's CDR3 is CASSLSGQGIYEQYF. DNA of the CDR3: TGCGCCAGCAGCTTGAGTGGACAGGGCATCTACGAGCAGTACTTC.